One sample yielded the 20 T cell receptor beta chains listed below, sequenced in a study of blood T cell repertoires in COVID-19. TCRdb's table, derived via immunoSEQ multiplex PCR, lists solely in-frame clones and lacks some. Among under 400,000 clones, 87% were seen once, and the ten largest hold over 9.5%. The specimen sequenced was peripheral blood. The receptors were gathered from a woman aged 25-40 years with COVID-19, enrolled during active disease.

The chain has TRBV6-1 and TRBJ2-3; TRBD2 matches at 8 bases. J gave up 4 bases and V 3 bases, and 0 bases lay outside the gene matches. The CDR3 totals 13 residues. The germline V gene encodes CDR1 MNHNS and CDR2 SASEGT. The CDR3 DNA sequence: TGTGCCAGCAGTGACGGGAGGGCAGATACGCAGTATTTT. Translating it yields CASSDGRADTQYF.

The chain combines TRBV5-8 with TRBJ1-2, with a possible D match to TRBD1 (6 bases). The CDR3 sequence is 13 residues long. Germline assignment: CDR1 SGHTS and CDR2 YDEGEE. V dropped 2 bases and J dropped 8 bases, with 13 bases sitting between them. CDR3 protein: CASSFGTPYGYTF. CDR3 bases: TGTGCCAGCAGCTTCGGGACACCTTACGGCTACACCTTC.

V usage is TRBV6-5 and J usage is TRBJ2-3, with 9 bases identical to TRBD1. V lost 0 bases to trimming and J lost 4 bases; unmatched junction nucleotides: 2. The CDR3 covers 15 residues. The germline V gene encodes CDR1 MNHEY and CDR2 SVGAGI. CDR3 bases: TGTGCCAGCAGTTACTCCGACAGGGGGGCAGATACGCAGTATTTT. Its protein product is CASSYSDRGADTQYF.

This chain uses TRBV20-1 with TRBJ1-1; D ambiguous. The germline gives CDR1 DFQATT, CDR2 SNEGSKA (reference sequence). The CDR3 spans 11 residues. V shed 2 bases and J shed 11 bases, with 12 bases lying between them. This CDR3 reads CSARSGFQAFF. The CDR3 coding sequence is TGCAGTGCTAGATCGGGGTTTCAGGCTTTCTTT.

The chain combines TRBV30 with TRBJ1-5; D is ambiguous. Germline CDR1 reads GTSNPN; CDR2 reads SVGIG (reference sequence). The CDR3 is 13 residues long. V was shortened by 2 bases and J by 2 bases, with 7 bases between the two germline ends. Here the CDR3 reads CAWSLGGNQPQHF. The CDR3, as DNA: TGTGCCTGGAGTCTCGGGGGCAATCAGCCCCAGCATTTT.

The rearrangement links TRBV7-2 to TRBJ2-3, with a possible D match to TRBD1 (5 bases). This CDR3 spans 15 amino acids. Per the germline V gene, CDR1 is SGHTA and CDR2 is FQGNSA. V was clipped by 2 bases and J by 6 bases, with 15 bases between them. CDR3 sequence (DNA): TGTGCCAGCAGCTTAACGGCAGGGTCATTGGATACGCAGTATTTT. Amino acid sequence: CASSLTAGSLDTQYF.

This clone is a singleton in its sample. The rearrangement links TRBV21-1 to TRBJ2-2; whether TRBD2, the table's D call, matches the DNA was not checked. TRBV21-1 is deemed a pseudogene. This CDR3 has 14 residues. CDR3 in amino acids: CASSSGRRGRELFF. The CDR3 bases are TGTGCCAGCAGCAGCGGACGGAGGGGTCGGGAGCTGTTTTTT.

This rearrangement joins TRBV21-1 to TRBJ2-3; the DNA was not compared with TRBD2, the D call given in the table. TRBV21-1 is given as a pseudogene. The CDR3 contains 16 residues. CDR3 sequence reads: CASSKDDPRRTDTQYF. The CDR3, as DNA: TGTGCCAGCAGCAAAGATGACCCCCGGAGAACAGATACGCAGTATTTT.

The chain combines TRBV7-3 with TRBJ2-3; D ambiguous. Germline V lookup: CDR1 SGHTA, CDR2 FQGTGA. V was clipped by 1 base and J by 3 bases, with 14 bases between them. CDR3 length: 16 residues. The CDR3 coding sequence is TGTGCCAGCAGCTTAAATGGCGGAGAATGGACAGATACGCAGTATTTT. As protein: CASSLNGGEWTDTQYF.

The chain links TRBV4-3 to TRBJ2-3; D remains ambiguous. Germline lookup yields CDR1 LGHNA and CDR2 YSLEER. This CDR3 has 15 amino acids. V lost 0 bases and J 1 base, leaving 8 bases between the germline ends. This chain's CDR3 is CASSQDWQGTDTQYF. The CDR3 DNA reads TGCGCCAGCAGCCAAGATTGGCAGGGCACAGATACGCAGTATTTT.

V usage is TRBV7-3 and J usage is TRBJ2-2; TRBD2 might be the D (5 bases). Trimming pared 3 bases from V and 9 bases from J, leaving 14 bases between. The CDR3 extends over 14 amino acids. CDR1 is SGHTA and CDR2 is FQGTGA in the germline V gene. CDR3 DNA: TGTGCCAGCAGCTTCGGCGGGCGAAGCCGGGAGCTGTTTTTT. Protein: CASSFGGRSRELFF. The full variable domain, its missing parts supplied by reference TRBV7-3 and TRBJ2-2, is GAGVSQTPSNKVTEKGKYVELRCDPISGHTALYWYRQSLGQGPEFLIYFQGTGAADDSGLPNDRFFAVRPEGSVSTLKIQRTERGDSAVYLCASSFGGRSRELFFGEGSRLTVL.

CDR3: CASSFRTSGNEQFF. CDR3 bases: TGTGCCAGCAGCTTCCGGACTAGCGGAAATGAGCAGTTCTTC. The rearrangement joins TRBV14 to TRBJ2-1; 10 nucleotides align to TRBD2. Germline loops: CDR1 SGHDN, CDR2 FVKESK. J gave up 7 bases and V 5 bases, and 5 bases lay outside the gene matches. CDR3 size: 14 residues.

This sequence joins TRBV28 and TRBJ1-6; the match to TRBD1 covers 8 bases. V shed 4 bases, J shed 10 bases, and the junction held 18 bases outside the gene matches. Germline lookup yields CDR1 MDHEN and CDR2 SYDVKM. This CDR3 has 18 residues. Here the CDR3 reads CASSSPGPSTHRGSPLHF. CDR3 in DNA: TGTGCCAGCAGTTCCCCCGGGCCGAGCACTCACAGGGGGTCACCCCTCCACTTT.

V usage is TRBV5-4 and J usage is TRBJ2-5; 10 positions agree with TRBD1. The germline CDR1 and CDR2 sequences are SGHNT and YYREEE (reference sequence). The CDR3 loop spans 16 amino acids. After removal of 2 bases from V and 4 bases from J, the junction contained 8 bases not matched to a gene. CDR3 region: CASSFEGQGIPETQYF. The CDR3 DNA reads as TGTGCCAGCAGCTTTGAGGGACAGGGGATCCCAGAGACCCAGTACTTC.

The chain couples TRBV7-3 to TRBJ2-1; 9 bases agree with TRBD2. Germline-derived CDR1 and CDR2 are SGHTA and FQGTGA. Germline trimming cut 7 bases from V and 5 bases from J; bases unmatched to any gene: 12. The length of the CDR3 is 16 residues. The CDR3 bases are TGTGCCAGCACCCCCCTGGGTGTAGCGGGAGACAATGAGCAGTTCTTC. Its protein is CASTPLGVAGDNEQFF.

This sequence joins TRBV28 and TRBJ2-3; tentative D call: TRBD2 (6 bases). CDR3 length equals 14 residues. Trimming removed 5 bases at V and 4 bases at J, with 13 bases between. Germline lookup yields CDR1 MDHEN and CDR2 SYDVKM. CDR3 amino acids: CASSIAVTPDTQYF. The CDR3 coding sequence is TGTGCCAGCAGTATAGCGGTTACACCAGATACGCAGTATTTT.

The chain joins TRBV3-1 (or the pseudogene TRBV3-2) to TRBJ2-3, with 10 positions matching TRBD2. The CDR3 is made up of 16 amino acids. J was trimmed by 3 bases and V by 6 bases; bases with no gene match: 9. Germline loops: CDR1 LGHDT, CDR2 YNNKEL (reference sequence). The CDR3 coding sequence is TGTGCCAGCAGTCGCCTAGCGGGAGTGGGGACAGATACGCAGTATTTT. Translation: CASSRLAGVGTDTQYF.

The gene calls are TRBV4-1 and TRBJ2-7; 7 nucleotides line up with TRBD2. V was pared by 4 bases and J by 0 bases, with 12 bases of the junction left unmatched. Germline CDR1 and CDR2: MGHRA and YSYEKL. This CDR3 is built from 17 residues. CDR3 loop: CASSLQPGGRASYEQYF. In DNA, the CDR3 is TGCGCCAGCAGCCTCCAGCCGGGTGGGAGGGCCTCCTACGAGCAGTACTTC.

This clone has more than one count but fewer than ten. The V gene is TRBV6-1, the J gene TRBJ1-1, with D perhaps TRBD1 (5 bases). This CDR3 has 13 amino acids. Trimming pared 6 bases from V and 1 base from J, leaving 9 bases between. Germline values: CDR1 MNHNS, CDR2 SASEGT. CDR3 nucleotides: TGTGCCAGCAGACGACAGAGGAACACTGAAGCTTTCTTT. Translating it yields CASRRQRNTEAFF.

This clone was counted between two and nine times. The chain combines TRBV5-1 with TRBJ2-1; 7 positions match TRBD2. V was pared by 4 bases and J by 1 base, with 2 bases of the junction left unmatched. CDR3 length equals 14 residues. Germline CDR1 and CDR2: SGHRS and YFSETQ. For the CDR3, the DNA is TGCGCCAGCAGCGGCGGGGGTTCCTACAATGAGCAGTTCTTC. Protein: CASSGGGSYNEQFF.